The TCR beta chain under discussion was sequenced for a study of CD8+CD57+ T cells in acquired aplastic anemia. Overall study context: The mean DNA yield obtained from sorted CD4+ and CD8+ cells came to roughly 3.4 ug. Among healthy donors, CD4+ cells averaged around 10 million reads. General study results and limits: The study identified twenty-nine CD8+ CDR3 sequences shared by patients and controls. Levels of CD8+ Simpson's diversity were not significantly distinct in patients versus controls.

This clonotype was counted many times. Antigen unknown. CDR1 and CDR2 (germline): SGHTA, FQGNSA. The CDR3 extends over 16 amino acids. Trimming removed 4 bases from V and 2 bases from J; junction bases left unmatched: 4. For CDR3 and TCR beta VDJ profiling, genomic DNA was the template used. From the reads, TCRdb called clonotypes with MiXCR, one entry per CDR3 protein. In the table there are about 220,000 distinct CDR3 sequences, roughly 33% of which are singletons. The sample comprised sorted CD4+, CD8+, or CD8+CD57+ T cells (not recorded which) from PBMCs. The sequence was collected from a human donor in good health, serving as a control. The chain employs TRBV7-2 and TRBJ2-1; 11 bases match TRBD2. The DNA for the CDR3 is TGTGCCAGCAGCTCCAATAGCGGGGGGGCCTACAATGAGCAGTTCTTC. Its translation is CASSSNSGGAYNEQFF.